The entry below describes one T cell receptor beta chain. The data originate from a study of CD8+ T cells in alopecia areata. The J segment lost 5 bases and the V segment lost 6 bases, leaving 6 bases of the junction unmatched. This CDR3 region has 15 residues. The germline gives CDR1 MNHEY, CDR2 SVGAGI. RNA extraction was followed by reverse transcription into cDNA, which acted as the sequencing template. The protocol was immunoSEQ multiplex PCR, while the TCRdb copy is restricted to in-frame clones and leaves out a portion. There are about 140,000 clones in the sample; 50% to 60% occur only once, and about 4.9% lies in the top ten.

This sequence was found in a human donor in good health. The specimen was CD4+ T cells sorted from blood. The chain joins TRBV6-5 to TRBJ2-4, with 11 bases fitting TRBD1. CDR3: CASSPDRGLENIQYF. The CDR3 DNA follows: TGTGCCAGCAGCCCGGACAGGGGGCTCGAAAACATTCAGTACTTC.